This TCR beta chain was recorded in a study of cytomegalovirus exposure and HLA in healthy donors. PCR employed 60 Vbeta and 13 Jbeta primers. Here immunoSEQ multiplex PCR was the method, and the copy in TCRdb shows in-frame clones only, minus some. The data hold around 100,000 clones, with about 80% observed a single time. This clone was seen once. Per germline, CDR1 SQVTM and CDR2 ANQGSEA. V was pared by 7 bases and J by 4 bases, with 12 bases between. This CDR3 contains 12 residues. The gene calls are TRBV29-1 and TRBJ2-3; unclear D gene. The receptor was isolated from a middle-aged woman in good health and CMV-seronegative. The sample comprised PBMCs. DNA of the CDR3: TGCAGCGCGGGTATGAGCGCAGATACGCAGTATTTT. Amino acids: CSAGMSADTQYF.